The source of this T cell receptor beta chain is a study of blood T cells in healthy people across ages. Looking at the study overall: Template switching caught about one barcoded beta molecule for each two T cells.

General observations from the study: Naive T cell percentage by flow cytometry tracked strongly with beta diversity.

Each donor gave 9 to 10 milliliters of peripheral blood. The CDR3 covers 15 residues. The germline gives CDR1 SGHRS, CDR2 YFSETQ. V dropped 7 bases and J dropped 6 bases, with 20 bases sitting between them. In the case of this clonotype: The antigen remains undetermined.

Primers used in a second PCR of about 6 to 11 cycles were a sample-barcoded 5' primer and a J-beta primer mix. Using its own MiXCR run on the 5' RACE reads, TCRdb lists one record per CDR3 protein. There are about a million distinct CDR3 sequences in the sample; under 40% occur only once, and around 12% lies in the top ten. This TCR was sampled from a man aged 18 to 29 in good health. The genes are TRBV5-1 and TRBJ2-1; D may be TRBD1 (6 bases). Sequenced sample: blood. The CDR3: CASGTGQVEVNEQFF. In DNA, the CDR3 is TGCGCCAGCGGTACAGGGCAGGTCGAGGTCAATGAGCAGTTCTTC. Based on the CDR3 plus reference TRBV5-1 and TRBJ2-1, the full variable domain is KAGVTQTPRYLIKTRGQQVTLSCSPISGHRSVSWYQQTPGQGLQFLFEYFSETQRNKGNFPGRFSGRQFSNSRSEMNVSTLELGDSALYLCASGTGQVEVNEQFFGPGTRLTVL.